The 15 T cell receptor beta chains in this list originate from one sample, sequenced in a study of OX40 agonist ivuxolimab in advanced cancers. This table comes from immunoSEQ multiplex PCR, and its TCRdb copy is limited to in-frame clones, with some not included. There are roughly 100,000 clones in the sample; 92% occur only once, and more than 3% lies in the top ten. Sequenced here: CD4+ or CD8+ T cells sorted from blood, sampled in a trial of the OX40 agonist ivuxolimab. The receptors derive from an adult with an advanced solid tumor such as melanoma, head and neck, liver or kidney cancer.

This chain joins TRBV6-1 and TRBJ1-2, with TRBD1 as a possible D gene (6 bases). The CDR3 runs 13 residues. Trimming shortened V by 5 bases and J by 4 bases, and 11 bases separated the two germline ends. Looked up from germline, CDR1 is MNHNS and CDR2 is SASEGT. The CDR3 region is CASSRTESYGYTF. The DNA of the CDR3 is TGTGCCAGCAGTCGGACAGAAAGCTATGGCTACACCTTC.

This chain connects TRBV19 to TRBJ2-5; D remains unclear. Germline V gene lookup returns CDR1 LNHDA and CDR2 SQIVND (reference sequence). This CDR3 has 14 residues. Trimming stripped 6 bases from V and 5 bases from J, with 16 bases between. CDR3 in DNA: TGTGCCAGTAGCCTCGTTAGTAGTTGGGAGACCCAGTACTTC. The encoded protein is CASSLVSSWETQYF.

The rearrangement uses TRBV11-2 and TRBJ2-1; D is ambiguous. The CDR3 covers 16 residues. From germline, CDR1 is SGHAT and CDR2 FQNNGV. V dropped 1 base and J dropped 0 bases, with 10 bases sitting between them. CDR3: CASSLGTVSSYNEQFF. CDR3 in DNA: TGTGCCAGCAGCTTAGGTACGGTTAGCTCCTACAATGAGCAGTTCTTC.

A few counts support this clone. The chain combines TRBV13 with TRBJ1-1; D may be TRBD1 (6 bases). Between the trimmed V and J ends, which lost 6 bases and 0 bases, there was a span of 8 bases. The CDR3 extends over 13 amino acids. Germline V gene data show CDR1 as PRHDT and CDR2 as FYEKMQ (reference sequence). The CDR3 DNA reads as TGTGCCAGCAGTGGGGGCATGAACACTGAAGCTTTCTTT. It encodes CASSGGMNTEAFF.

The chain carries TRBV29-1 and TRBJ2-1; 7 nucleotides agree with TRBD2. Germline loops: CDR1 SQVTM, CDR2 ANQGSEA. V lost 6 bases, J lost 0 bases, and 2 bases stayed unmatched. The CDR3 sequence is 13 residues long. CDR3 in DNA: TGCAGCGTCGGGGGGAGCTCCTACAATGAGCAGTTCTTC. As protein: CSVGGSSYNEQFF.

The V call is TRBV11-2, the J call TRBJ2-7; no definite D call. The CDR3 has 13 residues. Germline CDR1 is SGHAT and CDR2 is FQNNGV. The V and J ends lost 3 bases and 3 bases respectively, with 9 bases between them. CDR3 in amino acids: CASSFGRDYEQYF. In nucleotides, the CDR3 is TGTGCCAGCAGCTTTGGAAGGGACTACGAGCAGTACTTC.

This clone was observed a handful of times. V is TRBV4-2 and J is TRBJ2-7, with TRBD1 matching 10 bases. J gave up 1 base and V 4 bases, and 1 base lay outside the gene matches. CDR1 is LGHNA, CDR2 YNFKEQ, per germline. The CDR3 has 14 amino acids. As DNA, the CDR3 is TGTGCCAGCAGCCCGGGACAGGGGTCCTACGAGCAGTACTTC. Its protein product is CASSPGQGSYEQYF.

Comment on this clone: Other DNA sequences of this sample code for an identical CDR3. The rearrangement links TRBV7-9 to TRBJ1-2; no definite D call. Germline V CDR1 and CDR2: SEHNR, FQNEAQ (reference sequence). The V end was cut by 1 base, the J end by 2 bases, with 8 bases between. The CDR3 totals 14 residues. CDR3 in amino acids: CASSLGTANYGYTF. The CDR3 nucleotides read TGTGCCAGCAGCTTAGGAACAGCCAACTATGGCTACACCTTC.

This clone was detected only once. The rearrangement joins TRBV9 to TRBJ1-5, with 9 bases that match TRBD1. The CDR3 covers 15 residues. Trimming at V came to 0 bases and at J to 4 bases, leaving 2 bases not matched to a gene. The germline V gene encodes CDR1 SGDLS and CDR2 YYNGEE. The CDR3 loop reads CASSVDGQGNQPQHF. The DNA of the CDR3 is TGTGCCAGCAGCGTAGACGGACAGGGGAATCAGCCCCAGCATTTT.

This chain links TRBV7-9 with TRBJ2-2; D not resolved. The CDR3 sequence is 14 residues long. The V and J ends lost 6 bases and 9 bases respectively, with 17 bases between them. Germline loops: CDR1 SEHNR, CDR2 FQNEAQ (reference sequence). CDR3 DNA: TGTGCCAGCAGTTCGGGCACACAGCCCCGGGAGCTGTTTTTT. Residues: CASSSGTQPRELFF. Filled out from reference TRBV7-9 and TRBJ2-2, the complete variable domain reads DTGVSQNPRHKITKRGQNVTFRCDPISEHNRLYWYRQTLGQGPEFLTYFQNEAQLEKSRLLSDRFSAERPKGSFSTLEIQRTEQGDSAMYLCASSSGTQPRELFFGEGSRLTVL.

The J gene is TRBJ2-2, the V gene TRBV9, with D maybe TRBD2 (6 bases). Trimming took 0 bases from V and 5 from J, leaving 20 bases between them. Germline-derived CDR1 and CDR2 are SGDLS and YYNGEE. There are 18 residues in the CDR3. CDR3 region: CASSVGGGGDFYTGELFF. The CDR3, as DNA: TGTGCCAGCAGCGTAGGAGGAGGAGGGGACTTTTATACCGGGGAGCTGTTTTTT.

The chain combines TRBV27 with TRBJ1-6; D call uncertain. The germline gives CDR1 MNHEY, CDR2 SMNVEV (reference sequence). The CDR3 is 14 amino acids. V lost 1 base to trimming and J lost 1 base, with 2 bases between them. The CDR3 protein is CASSLWSYNSPLHF. CDR3 bases: TGTGCCAGCAGTTTATGGTCCTATAATTCACCCCTCCACTTT.

This chain joins TRBV6-5 and TRBJ2-1, with D possibly TRBD2 on 6 matching bases. V was clipped by 7 bases and J by 7 bases, with 8 bases between them. CDR1 is MNHEY, CDR2 SVGAGI, per germline. This CDR3 region has 11 residues. The CDR3 is CASTEGNEQFF. As DNA, the CDR3 is TGTGCCAGCACGGAGGGGAATGAGCAGTTCTTC.

The CDR3 bases are TGTGCCAGCAGCATCACAGGGTTTATGAACACTGAAGCTTTCTTT. It codes for CASSITGFMNTEAFF. This chain links TRBV5-6 with TRBJ1-1, with D perhaps matching TRBD1 (6 bases). Trimming removed 4 bases from V and 0 bases from J, with 13 bases in between. CDR1 is SGHDT, CDR2 YYEEEE, per germline. The CDR3 covers 15 residues.

This chain joins TRBV9 and TRBJ2-1; D is perhaps TRBD2 (6 bases). Germline-derived CDR1 and CDR2 are SGDLS and YYNGEE. This CDR3 contains 13 residues. With 4 bases removed from V and 7 bases from J, the gap between germline ends came to 12 bases. The CDR3: CASSSGGPNEQFF. CDR3 DNA: TGTGCCAGCAGCTCCGGAGGGCCGAATGAGCAGTTCTTC.